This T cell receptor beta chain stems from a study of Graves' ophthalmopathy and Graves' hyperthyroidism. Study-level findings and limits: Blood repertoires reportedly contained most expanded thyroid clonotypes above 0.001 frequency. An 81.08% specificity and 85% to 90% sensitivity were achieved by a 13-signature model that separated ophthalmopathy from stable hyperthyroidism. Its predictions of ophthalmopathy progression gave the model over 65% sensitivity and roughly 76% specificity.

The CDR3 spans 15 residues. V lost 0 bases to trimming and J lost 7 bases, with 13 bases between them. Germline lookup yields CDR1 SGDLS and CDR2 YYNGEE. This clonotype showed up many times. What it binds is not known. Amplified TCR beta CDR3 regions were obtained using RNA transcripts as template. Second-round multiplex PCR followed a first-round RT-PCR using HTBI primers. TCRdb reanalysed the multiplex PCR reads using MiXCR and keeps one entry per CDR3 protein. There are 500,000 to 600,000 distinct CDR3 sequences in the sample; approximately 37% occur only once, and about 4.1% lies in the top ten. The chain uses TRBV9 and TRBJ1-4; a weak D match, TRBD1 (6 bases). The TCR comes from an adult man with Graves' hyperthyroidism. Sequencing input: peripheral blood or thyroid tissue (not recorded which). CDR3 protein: CASSVAGGRGEKLFF. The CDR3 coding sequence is TGTGCCAGCAGCGTAGCTGGGGGGCGTGGTGAAAAACTGTTTTTT.